A selection of T cell receptor beta chains follows, all from one sample in a study of identifying expanded T cells in peripheral blood. Profiled with immunoSEQ multiplex PCR; TCRdb holds only in-frame clones, not every one. Of 70,000 to 100,000 clones listed, about 90% are singletons. Sequencing was performed on blood. These receptors were obtained from a person aged 18 to 75 in good health. The CDR3 runs from the conserved cysteine through the conserved F or W. D genes are given only for firm matches. Size tells how often a clone was seen (once, few, many) or the class of an expanded clone, and some rows leave it out.

13	NA	NA	TRBV6-5	TRBJ2-7	CASRGRTAGEQYF	TGTGCCAGCAGGGGAAGGACAGCGGGCGAGCAGTACTTC
17	NA	NA	TRBV19	TRBJ1-5	CASSTPRTAHSNQPQHF	TGTGCCAGTAGTACCCCCCGGACAGCTCATAGCAATCAGCCCCAGCATTTT
19	NA	TRBD1	TRBV5-5	TRBJ1-1	CASSLNPIGTGGAGTEAFF	TGTGCCAGCAGCTTGAATCCAATAGGGACAGGGGGCGCGGGGACTGAAGCTTTCTTT
13	once	NA	TRBV6-1	TRBJ2-4	CASSDWLGDIQYF	TGTGCCAGCAGTGATTGGCTAGGGGACATTCAGTACTTC
13	NA	NA	TRBV29-1	TRBJ1-1	CSVEGGEATEAFF	TGCAGCGTTGAAGGCGGGGAGGCCACTGAAGCTTTCTTT
13	few	TRBD1	TRBV6-1	TRBJ1-2	CASSEIRGEGYTF	TGTGCCAGCAGTGAAATCAGGGGGGAAGGCTACACCTTC
16	once	TRBD1	TRBV5-8	TRBJ2-3	CASSSGQFSSTDTQYF	TGTGCCAGCAGCTCGGGACAGTTTTCTAGCACAGATACGCAGTATTTT
14	NA	NA	TRBV9	TRBJ2-1	CASSVGSLLGEQFF	TGTGCCAGCAGCGTAGGGTCTCTACTTGGGGAGCAGTTCTTC
15	NA	NA	TRBV9	TRBJ1-4	CASSLQGLDNEKLFF	TGTGCCAGCAGCTTACAGGGATTGGATAATGAAAAACTGTTTTTT
14	NA	NA	TRBV5-1	TRBJ1-5	CASSPDKSNQPQHF	TGCGCCAGCAGCCCGGACAAGAGCAATCAGCCCCAGCATTTT
16	NA	TRBD2	TRBV2	TRBJ2-1	CASSESGLAGGNEQFF	TGTGCCAGCAGTGAATCGGGACTAGCGGGAGGAAATGAGCAGTTCTTC
14	NA	NA	TRBV11-2	TRBJ2-7	CASSLEGGSYEQYF	TGTGCCAGCAGCTTAGAAGGCGGATCCTACGAGCAGTACTTC
14	NA	NA	TRBV19	TRBJ1-1	CASTGWARGTEAFF	TGTGCCAGTACAGGATGGGCAAGAGGCACTGAAGCTTTCTTT
14	NA	TRBD1	TRBV7-9	TRBJ1-1	CASSGTGPGAEAFF	TGTGCCAGCAGCGGGACAGGCCCCGGTGCTGAAGCTTTCTTT
15	NA	NA	TRBV6-5	TRBJ1-2	CASRPAPYSNYGYTF	TGTGCCAGCCGCCCGGCTCCCTATAGTAACTATGGCTACACCTTC
17	NA	TRBD1	TRBV9	TRBJ2-1	CASSVSGTGFSYNEQFF	TGTGCCAGCAGCGTATCCGGGACAGGATTCTCCTACAATGAGCAGTTCTTC
15	NA	TRBD1	TRBV5-4	TRBJ2-5	CASSPGTGYQETQYF	TGTGCCAGCAGCCCCGGGACAGGGTACCAAGAGACCCAGTACTTC
14	NA	TRBD1	TRBV28	TRBJ1-5	CASSLGTGHQPQHF	TGTGCCAGCAGTCTCGGGACAGGGCACCAGCCCCAGCATTTT
14	NA	NA	TRBV7-2	TRBJ1-3	CASSSPRSGNTIYF	TGTGCCAGCAGCTCTCCCCGCTCTGGAAACACCATATATTTT
17	NA	TRBD1	TRBV7-9	TRBJ1-5	CASSLDLRGKSNQPQHF	TGTGCCAGCAGCTTAGACCTCAGGGGGAAGAGCAATCAGCCCCAGCATTTT
15	NA	NA	TRBV30	TRBJ2-7	CAWSVRGSYSYEQYF	TGTGCCTGGAGTGTACGTGGGTCATACTCCTACGAGCAGTACTTC
12	NA	TRBD1	TRBV9	TRBJ2-7	CASGQGANEQYF	TGTGCCAGTGGACAGGGGGCCAACGAGCAGTACTTC
18	few	TRBD1	TRBV7-3	TRBJ1-1	CASSLRPGTGGWNTEAFF	TGTGCCAGCAGCTTAAGGCCTGGGACAGGGGGCTGGAACACTGAAGCTTTCTTT
15	NA	NA	TRBV30	TRBJ1-4	CAWSVGDATNEKLFF	TGTGCCTGGAGTGTGGGGGATGCAACTAATGAAAAACTGTTTTTT
13	NA	NA	TRBV4-3	TRBJ1-5	CASSPGSYQPQHF	TGCGCCAGCAGCCCCGGGTCTTATCAGCCCCAGCATTTT
12	NA	NA	TRBV5-1	TRBJ1-6	CASSLGDSPLHF	TGCGCCAGCAGCTTGGGTGATTCACCCCTCCACTTT
15	NA	NA	TRBV15	TRBJ1-3	CATRPLQWGGNTIYF	TGTGCCACAAGGCCCCTTCAATGGGGTGGAAACACCATATATTTT
18	NA	TRBD2	TRBV7-2	TRBJ2-3	CTSSLIASGGRSQDTQYF	TGTACCAGCAGCTTAATAGCTAGCGGGGGTCGATCCCAAGATACGCAGTATTTT
14	once	TRBD1	TRBV28	TRBJ1-4	CASSLGQGYEKLFF	TGTGCCAGCAGTTTGGGACAGGGGTACGAAAAACTGTTTTTT
16	NA	TRBD1	TRBV27	TRBJ1-4	CASSPDRAATNEKLFF	TGTGCCAGCAGTCCCGACAGGGCCGCAACTAATGAAAAACTGTTTTTT
15	NA	NA	TRBV6-5	TRBJ2-1	CASSSRDSGINEQFF	TGTGCCAGCAGTTCCCGGGACTCAGGAATCAATGAGCAGTTCTTC
12	NA	NA	TRBV5-1	TRBJ2-2	CASSSNPGELFF	TGCGCCAGCAGCTCAAATCCCGGGGAGCTGTTTTTT
13	NA	TRBD1	TRBV29-1	TRBJ2-7	CSVDRGRRHEQYF	TGCAGCGTAGACAGGGGGCGACGACACGAGCAGTACTTC
15	once	TRBD1	TRBV5-1	TRBJ2-5	CASYTGTGHQETQYF	TGCGCCAGCTACACCGGGACAGGGCACCAAGAGACCCAGTACTTC
15	NA	NA	TRBV28	TRBJ1-1	CASSLISGISTEAFF	TGTGCCAGCAGTTTAATCTCAGGGATCAGCACTGAAGCTTTCTTT
16	NA	TRBD2	TRBV4-1	TRBJ2-1	CASSQEKREKVNEQFF	TGCGCCAGCAGCCAAGAAAAGCGGGAGAAAGTCAATGAGCAGTTCTTC
16	NA	TRBD2	TRBV25-1	TRBJ2-7	CASSEHGTSGANEQYF	TGTGCCAGCAGTGAACACGGGACTAGCGGGGCAAACGAGCAGTACTTC
13	NA	NA	TRBV28	TRBJ2-2	CAVRERSTGELFF	TGTGCCGTCCGTGAGCGAAGCACCGGGGAGCTGTTTTTT
13	NA	NA	TRBV6-6	TRBJ1-5	CASRQGWNQPQHF	TGTGCCAGCAGACAGGGATGGAATCAGCCCCAGCATTTT
10	NA	NA	TRBV19	TRBJ1-1	CASSSAFAFF	TGTGCCAGTAGTTCGGCGTTTGCTTTCTTT
13	NA	TRBD1	TRBV5-6	TRBJ1-1	CASRDRGNTEAFF	TGTGCCAGCAGGGACAGGGGGAACACTGAAGCTTTCTTT
12	NA	NA	TRBV6-1	TRBJ2-7	CASRLQGRGQYF	TGTGCCAGCAGATTACAGGGGCGGGGGCAGTACTTC
17	NA	TRBD1	TRBV27	TRBJ1-2	CASSFLGTGLAGYGYTF	TGTGCCAGCAGCTTCCTAGGGACAGGGTTAGCCGGTTATGGCTACACCTTC
18	NA	TRBD2	TRBV9	TRBJ2-3	CASSPGAPTSGGRGTQYF	TGTGCCAGCAGCCCCGGGGCCCCTACTAGCGGGGGGCGAGGTACGCAGTATTTT
15	NA	NA	TRBV28	TRBJ2-7	CASSLPPRGGYEQYF	TGTGCCAGCAGTTTGCCCCCCAGGGGCGGTTACGAGCAGTACTTC
11	NA	NA	TRBV27	TRBJ2-7	CASSFGDEQYF	TGTGCCAGCAGTTTTGGAGACGAGCAGTACTTC
13	NA	NA	TRBV6-6	TRBJ2-5	CASSYGGPETQYF	TGTGCCAGCAGTTACGGGGGGCCAGAGACCCAGTACTTC
15	NA	TRBD2	TRBV19	TRBJ2-1	CASTGLAGTLGEQFF	TGTGCCAGTACCGGACTAGCGGGGACCCTGGGTGAGCAGTTCTTC
17	few	NA	TRBV7-2	TRBJ2-3	CASSLKGGTTSTDTQYF	TGTGCCAGCAGCCTTAAAGGGGGAACTACTAGCACAGATACGCAGTATTTT
14	few	NA	TRBV19	TRBJ2-6	CASSIGQGADVLTF	TGTGCCAGTAGTATAGGCCAGGGTGCCGACGTCCTGACTTTC
14	once	TRBD1	TRBV7-9	TRBJ1-4	CASSSGQGAEKLFF	TGTGCCAGCAGCTCCGGACAGGGGGCTGAAAAACTGTTTTTT
15	NA	NA	TRBV5-6	TRBJ1-1	CASSFVGQRNTEAFF	TGTGCCAGCAGCTTCGTCGGACAACGGAACACTGAAGCTTTCTTT